This T cell receptor (beta chain) emerged from a study of T cells in localized non-small cell lung cancer. Findings and limits, study-wide: Tumor showed lower T cell clonality than uninvolved adjacent lung, where it was highest.

CDR3 size: 15 residues. V trimming: 1 base; J trimming: 4 bases; junction bases outside the gene matches: 6. The germline CDR1 and CDR2 sequences are LNHDA and SQIVND (reference sequence). The method was immunoSEQ multiplex PCR; TCRdb's version includes in-frame clones alone and lacks a portion of them. The sample carries about 2,200 clones, roughly a third recorded once. A note on this clone: The antigen is unknown.

This material consisted of lung tumor tissue, taken before any cancer treatment. This receptor was taken from an older female donor with stage I lung adenocarcinoma. The chain uses TRBV19 and TRBJ1-1; 7 bases are a match to TRBD1. CDR3 coding DNA: TGTGCCAGTAGTATAGGTACAGGGGCACCCACTGAAGCTTTCTTT. It specifies CASSIGTGAPTEAFF.